This TCR beta chain was identified during a study of T cell responses to AZD1222 COVID-19 vaccine. Study as a whole: Pooled in the analysis were second doses at about 4 or about 12 weeks. Study-level points and caveats: The donor group comprised mostly white British people and more females; the analysis possibly underestimated clonal diversity.

The protocol was immunoSEQ multiplex PCR, while the TCRdb copy is restricted to in-frame clones and leaves out a portion. The sample contains some 90,000 clones, around 85% of which appear only once. Germline CDR1 and CDR2: MDHEN and SYDVKM. This CDR3 comprises 13 residues. V gave up 5 bases and J gave up 8 bases; unmatched junction bases: 7. This clone is a singleton in its sample. Its antigen is unknown. Source: peripheral blood, taken on day 0 of AZD1222 vaccination. V gene TRBV28 combines with J gene TRBJ1-2; TRBD1 agrees at 8 bases. The clonotype was recovered from an adult in good health. CDR3 sequence reads: CASSTGQGLGYTF. The CDR3 DNA reads TGTGCCAGCAGTACAGGACAGGGTTTAGGCTACACCTTC.